Listed here is a single TCR beta chain. Assay: immunoSEQ multiplex PCR; the TCRdb copy retains only in-frame clones and omits some. The table has approximately 53,000 clones, nearly 95% seen once; the top ten hold 0.2% to 0.3%. Germline values: CDR1 SGHRS, CDR2 YFSETQ. The trim removed 4 bases at V and 1 base at J, leaving 4 bases unmatched. The length of the CDR3 is 14 residues. The sample originates from a study of T cell changes during pregnancy in multiple sclerosis. The sequencing here drew on CD4+ T cells from peripheral blood mononuclear cells, taken in the second trimester of pregnancy. This clonotype was sampled from a female donor with multiple sclerosis, enrolled in a pregnancy study. The chain carries TRBV5-1 and TRBJ1-1; 7 nucleotides match TRBD1. CDR3 amino acids: CASSVGQTNTEAFF. In DNA, the CDR3 is TGCGCCAGCAGCGTGGGACAGACGAACACTGAAGCTTTCTTT.